A selection of T cell receptor beta chains follows, all from one sample in a study of T-cell memory formation after mild COVID-19. One entry per CDR3 protein results from TCRdb running MiXCR on the 5' RACE reads. This table has 550,000 to 600,000 distinct CDR3 sequences, about 22% appearing once. What was sequenced was PBMCs or a T cell subset sorted from them (not recorded which). The source is an adult woman who had mild COVID-19 (a few samples of this study predate the infection). Cell type and time point are not known. Both conserved end residues are part of each CDR3. D genes are given only for firm matches. Clone size is stated in some rows and not others, as once, few, many or a class when expanded.

abundance	v_gene	d_gene	j_gene	CDR3nt	CDR3aa
few	TRBV24-1	.	TRBJ2-1	TGTGCCACCAGTGACTGGACAGACAATGAGCAGTTCTTC	CATSDWTDNEQFF
once	TRBV12-3/TRBV12-4	.	TRBJ1-1	TGTGCCAGCAGTTTAGTCCTAGGGGCTGAAGCTTTCTTT	CASSLVLGAEAFF
few	TRBV29-1	TRBD2	TRBJ2-7	TGCAGCGTCCGAGGGACTAGCGGGAGCTACGAGCAGTACTTC	CSVRGTSGSYEQYF
.	TRBV5-6	.	TRBJ1-5	TGTGCCAGCAACCTAGGTGGGCGAAATCAGCCCCAGCATTTT	CASNLGGRNQPQHF
few	TRBV7-9	TRBD2	TRBJ2-2	TGTGCCAGCACCTTGTGGAAGGGATATAGCGGGGGAAAAAACACCGGGGAGCTGTTTTTT	CASTLWKGYSGGKNTGELFF
.	TRBV12-3/TRBV12-4	.	TRBJ1-1	TGTGCCAGCAGCGATCTATTATCCGGGCTAAACACTGAAGCTTTCTTT	CASSDLLSGLNTEAFF
once	TRBV7-2	TRBD1	TRBJ2-7	TGTGCCAGCAGCCTTGACAGGGGGGGATTCGGAACTCACTACGAGCAGTACTTC	CASSLDRGGFGTHYEQYF
few	TRBV5-1	TRBD1	TRBJ2-7	TGCGCCAGCAGCCTAGGACAGGCAACTCGGGAGCAGTACTTC	CASSLGQATREQYF
.	TRBV10-3	.	TRBJ2-5	TGTGCCATCAGTTCTACGTACCAAGAGACCCAGTACTTC	CAISSTYQETQYF
.	TRBV5-1	TRBD1	TRBJ2-1	TGCGCCAGCAGTACAACAGGGGGAGTGAATGAGCAGTTCTTC	CASSTTGGVNEQFF
.	TRBV9	.	TRBJ2-5	TGTGCCAGCAGCGTCGGTCGTTCAGGTGGGGAGACCCAGTACTTC	CASSVGRSGGETQYF
.	TRBV12-3/TRBV12-4	.	TRBJ1-2	TGTGCCAGCAGTCTAGCCCACTTGGGACGTGGCTACACCTTC	CASSLAHLGRGYTF
.	TRBV27	TRBD2	TRBJ2-1	TGTGCCAGCAGTTCCCACGGACTAGCGGGACGGGACAATGAGCAGTTCTTC	CASSSHGLAGRDNEQFF
.	TRBV12-3/TRBV12-4	.	TRBJ1-5	TGTGCCAGCAGCATCTACCCGGGAGGCAATCAGCCCCAGCATTTT	CASSIYPGGNQPQHF
.	TRBV4-2	.	TRBJ1-2	TGTGCCAGCAGCCAACCCACCGACAGAGCCTATGGCTACACCTTC	CASSQPTDRAYGYTF
.	TRBV7-9	TRBD1	TRBJ2-5	TGTGCCAGCAGCCCCGCCGCCGGGACAGCTATCCAAGAGACCCAGTACTTC	CASSPAAGTAIQETQYF
.	TRBV5-1	.	TRBJ2-2	TGCGCCAGCAGCTTTAAGTTCGGGAAGGCCGGGGAGCTGTTTTTT	CASSFKFGKAGELFF
.	TRBV27	.	TRBJ2-7	TGTGCCAGCAGTATGAGACTACCGGGACAATACGAGCAGTACTTC	CASSMRLPGQYEQYF
few	TRBV29-1	.	TRBJ2-7	TGCAGCGTTAAACAGGGAAGCTCCTACGAGCAGTACTTC	CSVKQGSSYEQYF
.	TRBV20-1	.	TRBJ2-2	TGCAGTGCTAGATTGAGGGGCGCCACCGGGGAGCTGTTTTTT	CSARLRGATGELFF
.	TRBV18	.	TRBJ1-5	TGTGCCAGCTCACCACAGGGCGGGGAGGGTCAGCCCCAGCATTTT	CASSPQGGEGQPQHF
.	TRBV6-2/TRBV6-3	.	TRBJ1-4	TGTGCCAGCAGTGTAGCAGGGACTACAACTAATGAAAAACTGTTTTTT	CASSVAGTTTNEKLFF
many	TRBV28	TRBD1	TRBJ2-2	TGTGCCAGCAGTTTACGACAGGGCGGCACCGGGGAGCTGTTTTTT	CASSLRQGGTGELFF